A single T cell receptor beta chain is shown here with its context. Its antigen is as yet unknown. Measured with immunoSEQ multiplex PCR; TCRdb has only the in-frame clones, and not every one. The sample records just over 150,000 clones, 87% being singletons. CDR1 is MNHEY, CDR2 SVGAGI, per germline. V trimming: 6 bases; J trimming: 8 bases; junction bases outside the gene matches: 5. The CDR3 sequence is 13 residues long. The record originates from a study of radiation and T cells in renal cell carcinoma. General study findings and limits: Baseline intratumoral clonotype presence is unknown without pretreatment biopsies.

Sample time point: blood 2 weeks post-SBRT. Noted treatment: 15 Gy SBRT to primary tumor, nephrectomy 4 weeks later. This renal cell carcinoma was of the clear cell type. The sequenced sample was blood, obtained from a patient whose treatment included radiotherapy and nephrectomy. The clonotype comes from a woman aged 50 to 60 with renal cell carcinoma. This sequence joins TRBV6-5 and TRBJ2-1, with 9 bases that match TRBD1. This CDR3 is CASSPGTGYEQFF. The CDR3, as DNA: TGTGCCAGCAGCCCCGGGACAGGGTATGAGCAGTTCTTC.